This record looks at one TCR beta chain sequence and its context. No cognate antigen has been identified for it. No base-level quality is on record; no much larger clone is a single base apart. V is cut by 1 base and J by 0 bases, and the space between the germline ends is 11 bases. The CDR3 goes from the cysteine to the phenylalanine over 16 residues. Of the read, only the CDR3 DNA is kept; its 48 bases are in frame from base 1. According to the germline V gene, CDR1 reads SGDLS and CDR2 reads YYNGEE. Each collaborating institution followed its own protocols to collect whole blood in K2EDTA tubes. For TCRbeta analysis, collaborators shipped samples as frozen whole blood, isolated PBMCs, or DNA extracted from either of those sample types. This specimen belongs to a study of blood T cell repertoires in COVID-19 (dated by TCRdb to 2020 to 2022). Turning to the overall study: Collaborator samples came from the United States, Italy and Spain and covered acute and convalescent phases of COVID-19. Nearly every sample came with metadata listing a de-identified subject ID, COVID-19 status, age in years and sex. The repertoires were made available in a free public database intended to serve as a resource for research on the immune response to SARS-CoV-2. Where available, HLA class I and class II types were obtained from metadata supplied by the sample provider rather than from assay-based typing. The prospective study material was composed of cDNA or gDNA derived from T cells, B-cell-depleted T cells, or PBMCs. The dataset comprised deeply sampled blood TCRbeta repertoires from subjects exposed to, actively infected with, or recovered from COVID-19. The samples were drawn from the first 160 participants of the ongoing ImmuneRACE study and from roughly 1,300 subjects provided by 6 global collaborators.

The research as a whole found: How much clinical and demographic metadata was included differed by source and by participant, and the metadata was provided uncurated.

TCRbeta CDR3 regions were amplified from genomic DNA using the immunoSEQ Assay, a bias-controlled multiplex PCR. In the original analysis: The number of nucleated cells in each sample was estimated by amplification of reference gene primers within the assay. To quantify the absolute abundance of each unique TCRbeta CDR3 rearrangement, sequence reads were collapsed and filtered. For each sample, productive Simpson clonality was calculated as the square root of Simpson's diversity index over productive rearrangements. The table comes from immuneACCESS by way of TCRdb, which keeps in-frame sequences with V and J called. Part of the clones is missing from these tables; in studies checked, under half for an unresolved V gene and the rest for unknown reasons. The D gene and trimming were derived from the DNA, and the V and J assignments and clone size from that table. The table for this sample lists some 140,000 clones; roughly 78% of them were counted only once. Together, the top ten hold approximately 3.5% of the sample.

The TCR originated in a man between 60 and 75 years old with acute or convalescent COVID-19. Rearrangement joined TRBV9 to TRBJ2-1; perhaps TRBD1 is the D gene, with 5 bases matching. The specimen was peripheral blood. Here the CDR3 is given as CASSVSSDSSYNEQFF. The nucleotide sequence reads as follows: TGTGCCAGCAGCGTATCGAGCGACAGCTCCTACAATGAGCAGTTCTTC.